These 20 T cell receptor beta chains originate from one sample sequenced in a study of cytomegalovirus exposure and HLA in healthy donors. Amplification used 60 Vbeta primers and 13 Jbeta primers. Using immunoSEQ multiplex PCR, the repertoire was profiled, and TCRdb retains in-frame clones only, with some absent. The table lists over 200,000 clones, roughly four fifths of them singletons. The sample taken for sequencing was PBMCs. The receptors originated from a woman aged 40 to 50 in good health and CMV-seronegative.

This clone occurred a few times. The J gene is TRBJ1-2, the V gene TRBV30, with TRBD1 matching 7 bases. The CDR3 runs 15 residues. Per the germline V gene, CDR1 is GTSNPN and CDR2 is SVGIG (reference sequence). Unmatched junction bases numbered 5, after V lost 1 base and J lost 0 bases. The CDR3 loop is CAWSAKGTANYGYTF. In DNA form, the CDR3 reads TGTGCCTGGAGTGCAAAGGGGACAGCTAACTATGGCTACACCTTC.

The chain recombines TRBV12-5 with TRBJ2-7; D may be TRBD2 (5 bases). The germline V gene encodes CDR1 LGHNT and CDR2 FRNRAP. There are 13 residues in the CDR3. Trimming stripped 6 bases from V and 0 bases from J, with 9 bases between. As DNA, the CDR3 is TGTGCTAGTGGGAGAGCGGCCTCCTACGAGCAGTACTTC. It translates to CASGRAASYEQYF.

This sequence joins TRBV7-2 and TRBJ2-1; D gene unclear. Per the germline V gene, CDR1 is SGHTA and CDR2 is FQGNSA. The CDR3 loop spans 14 amino acids. V was cut by 1 base and J by 0 bases, with 4 bases left in between. This chain's CDR3 is CASSLESSYNEQFF. CDR3 nucleotide sequence: TGTGCCAGCAGCTTAGAGAGCTCCTACAATGAGCAGTTCTTC.

The chain joins TRBV7-9 to TRBJ1-2; 9 bases match TRBD1. CDR3 length: 12 amino acids. V shed 7 bases and J 8 bases; nucleotides not matched to a gene: 5. Germline CDR1 SEHNR, CDR2 FQNEAQ (reference sequence). The CDR3 loop reads CASIETGGGYTF. As DNA, the CDR3 is TGTGCCAGCATCGAAACAGGGGGCGGCTACACCTTC.

The genes are TRBV10-1 and TRBJ1-1; D may be TRBD1 (6 bases). The V end lost 7 bases, the J end lost 1 base, and 16 bases lay between the germline ends. The CDR3 is 15 residues long. CDR1 is WNHNN and CDR2 is SYGVQD in the germline V gene (reference sequence). The CDR3 here is CASTEIGQRNTEAFF. CDR3 nucleotides: TGCGCCAGCACCGAGATAGGACAGAGGAACACTGAAGCTTTCTTT.

The chain carries TRBV7-9 and TRBJ1-6; 7 bases are a match to TRBD1. Germline V gives CDR1 SEHNR, CDR2 FQNEAQ (reference sequence). The CDR3 is 14 amino acids. V was pared by 1 base and J by 11 bases, with 5 bases of the junction left unmatched. CDR3 sequence: CASSLGGDSTPLHF. The CDR3 DNA follows: TGTGCCAGCAGCTTAGGGGGGGACAGTACACCCCTCCACTTT.

The chain joins TRBV7-9 to TRBJ2-1; 10 nucleotides agree with TRBD2. The CDR3 is 14 amino acids. In germline, CDR1 is SEHNR, CDR2 FQNEAQ (reference sequence). V gave up 3 bases and J gave up 4 bases; unmatched junction bases: 0. CDR3 sequence reads: CASSLTSGYNEQFF. The CDR3 DNA sequence: TGTGCCAGCAGCTTGACTAGCGGGTACAATGAGCAGTTCTTC.

The rearrangement links TRBV5-1 to TRBJ2-5; D is perhaps TRBD2 (7 bases). V lost 3 bases to trimming and J lost 1 base, with 13 bases between them. The CDR3 loop spans 15 amino acids. CDR1 and CDR2 (germline): SGHRS, YFSETQ. The DNA of the CDR3 is TGCGCCAGCAGCTGGGGGGGCGGGGTCCAAGAGACCCAGTACTTC. The encoded protein is CASSWGGGVQETQYF.

The rearrangement links TRBV6-5 to TRBJ2-7; D is possibly TRBD2 (6 bases). CDR1 and CDR2 (germline): MNHEY, SVGAGI. V was shortened by 6 bases and J by 4 bases, with 16 bases between the two germline ends. CDR3 length: 14 amino acids. Here the CDR3 reads CASSPGDSTYEQYF. As DNA, the CDR3 is TGTGCCAGCAGCCCGGGGGACTCTACTTACGAGCAGTACTTC.

V usage is TRBV27 and J usage is TRBJ1-5, with 8 bases matching TRBD1. Germline CDR1 MNHEY, CDR2 SMNVEV (reference sequence). V lost 4 bases to trimming and J lost 2 bases; unmatched junction nucleotides: 7. The CDR3 length is 16 residues. The CDR3 DNA reads TGTGCCAGCAGTTCACGGACAGGGCCGGGCAATCAGCCCCAGCATTTT. It yields the protein CASSSRTGPGNQPQHF.

The gene calls are TRBV7-3 and TRBJ2-3, with 8 bases matching TRBD2. The trim removed 11 bases at V and 4 bases at J, leaving 8 bases unmatched. The germline V gene has CDR1 SGHTA and CDR2 FQGTGA. The CDR3 totals 13 residues. The CDR3 DNA reads TGTGCCGGACGGAGCGGGGGCGCAGATACGCAGTATTTT. Translation: CAGRSGGADTQYF.

The chain couples TRBV6-5 to TRBJ1-5, with TRBD1 matching 9 bases. Germline lookup yields CDR1 MNHEY and CDR2 SVGAGI. V was pared by 5 bases and J by 6 bases, with 5 bases of the junction left unmatched. The length of the CDR3 is 14 residues. CDR3 region: CASSRTGGVQPQHF. DNA for the CDR3: TGTGCCAGCAGTAGAACAGGGGGCGTTCAGCCCCAGCATTTT.

The chain carries TRBV7-8 and TRBJ1-1, with D possibly matching TRBD1 (6 bases). Germline lookup yields CDR1 SGHVS and CDR2 FQNEAQ. V lost 4 bases and J 5 bases, leaving 17 bases between the germline ends. The CDR3 length is 15 residues. In DNA form, the CDR3 reads TGTGCCAGCAGCTCCGAGGGGGTCGGTTGGACTGAAGCTTTCTTT. Its protein product is CASSSEGVGWTEAFF. The full variable domain, its missing parts supplied by reference TRBV7-8 and TRBJ1-1, is GAGVSQSPRYKVAKRGQDVALRCDPISGHVSLFWYQQALGQGPEFLTYFQNEAQLDKSGLPSDRFFAERPEGSVSTLKIQRTQQEDSAVYLCASSSEGVGWTEAFFGQGTRLTVV.

CDR3 loop: CASSLGTVDSGNTIYF. DNA of the CDR3: TGCGCCAGCAGCTTGGGGACAGTCGACTCTGGAAACACCATATATTTT. The chain carries TRBV5-1 and TRBJ1-3; maybe TRBD1 (6 bases). V was trimmed by 0 bases and J by 0 bases, leaving 10 bases between them. Germline loops: CDR1 SGHRS, CDR2 YFSETQ. The CDR3 length is 16 residues.

A note on this clone: In the same sample, other DNA sequences code for this CDR3. The chain recombines TRBV6-5 with TRBJ2-3; D might be TRBD1 (5 bases). The V end lost 0 bases, the J end lost 1 base, and 5 bases lay between the germline ends. The CDR3 is 14 residues long. Germline CDR1 reads MNHEY; CDR2 reads SVGAGI. CDR3 DNA: TGTGCCAGCAGTTACTCGACAGGCACAGATACGCAGTATTTT. Translation gives CASSYSTGTDTQYF.

V usage is TRBV19 and J usage is TRBJ1-6, with a possible D match to TRBD1 (5 bases). The CDR3 length is 15 residues. V lost 6 bases, J lost 6 bases, and 15 bases lay in between. Germline V gene data show CDR1 as LNHDA and CDR2 as SQIVND (reference sequence). CDR3: CASSHGQAPNSPLHF. The CDR3 DNA reads TGTGCCAGTAGCCACGGACAAGCCCCTAATTCACCCCTCCACTTT.

This clone came up once. The chain joins TRBV25-1 to TRBJ1-6, with D possibly matching TRBD1 (6 bases). The V end was cut by 5 bases, the J end by 10 bases, with 12 bases between. The CDR3 consists of 13 residues. Germline V gene lookup returns CDR1 MGHDK and CDR2 SYGVNS. The CDR3: CASSSTGKSPLHF. For the CDR3, the DNA is TGTGCCAGCAGTTCAACAGGGAAATCACCCCTCCACTTT.

The chain couples TRBV5-8 to TRBJ1-1, with 8 nucleotides matching TRBD1. Germline V CDR1 and CDR2: SGHTS, YDEGEE. The V and J ends lost 0 bases and 4 bases, in that order; junction bases with no gene match: 2. The CDR3 sequence is 14 residues long. The CDR3 loop is CASSLGTGTTEAFF. The CDR3 nucleotides read TGTGCCAGCAGCTTGGGGACAGGGACCACTGAAGCTTTCTTT.

The chain combines TRBV5-1 with TRBJ1-1; TRBD1 agrees at 7 bases. Germline assignment: CDR1 SGHRS and CDR2 YFSETQ. V lost 2 bases to trimming and J lost 10 bases; unmatched junction nucleotides: 8. The CDR3 has 13 residues. As DNA, the CDR3 is TGCGCCAGCAGCTTTGACAGGGAAGGGGGAGCTTTCTTT. Translation gives CASSFDREGGAFF.

V is TRBV6-1 and J is TRBJ1-1; TRBD1 might be the D (6 bases). The CDR3 runs 15 residues. V was shortened by 4 bases and J by 0 bases, with 12 bases between the two germline ends. CDR1 MNHNS and CDR2 SASEGT come from the germline V gene. The CDR3 protein is CASSVRGMMNTEAFF. CDR3 DNA: TGTGCCAGCAGTGTCAGGGGAATGATGAACACTGAAGCTTTCTTT.